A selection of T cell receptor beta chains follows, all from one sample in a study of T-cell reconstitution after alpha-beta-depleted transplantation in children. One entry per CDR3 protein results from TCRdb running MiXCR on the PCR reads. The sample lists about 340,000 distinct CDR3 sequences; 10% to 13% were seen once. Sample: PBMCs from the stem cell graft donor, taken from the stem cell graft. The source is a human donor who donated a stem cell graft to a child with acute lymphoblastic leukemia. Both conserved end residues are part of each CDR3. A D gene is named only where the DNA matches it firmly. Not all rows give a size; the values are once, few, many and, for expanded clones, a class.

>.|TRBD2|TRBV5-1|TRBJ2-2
TGCGCCAGCAGCTCGGGACTAGCGGGAGCCGGGGAGCTGTTTTTT
CASSSGLAGAGELFF
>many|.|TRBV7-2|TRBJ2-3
TGTGCCAGTACTTCCTTCGGGAGAATCGCAGATACGCAGTATTTT
CASTSFGRIADTQYF
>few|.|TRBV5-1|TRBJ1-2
TGCGCCAGCAGAAATCCCCGGGCCTTGGGGGGCTACACCTTC
CASRNPRALGGYTF
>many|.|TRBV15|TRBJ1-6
TGTGCCACCAGCGAACGGACAGATTCACCCCTCCACTTT
CATSERTDSPLHF
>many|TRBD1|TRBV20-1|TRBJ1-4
TGCAGTGCTAGAGATCGAAGGACAGGGTCTAATGAAAAACTGTTTTTT
CSARDRRTGSNEKLFF
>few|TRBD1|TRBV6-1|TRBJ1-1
TGTGCCAGCGTCAGGACAGGGCTTAACACTGAAGCTTTCTTT
CASVRTGLNTEAFF
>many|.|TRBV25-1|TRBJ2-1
TGTGCCAGCAACGGCCGCAGCTCCTACAATGAGCAGTTCTTC
CASNGRSSYNEQFF
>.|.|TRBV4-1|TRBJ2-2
TGCGCCAGCAGCCAAGGTTCACGATCGAACACCGGGGAGCTGTTTTTT
CASSQGSRSNTGELFF
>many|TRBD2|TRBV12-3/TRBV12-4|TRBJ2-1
TGTGCCAGCAGTTTCAGCCTAGCGGGAGTGGGTGAGCAGTTCTTC
CASSFSLAGVGEQFF
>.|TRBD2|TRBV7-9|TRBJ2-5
TGTGCCAGCAGCACCGGACTAGCGGGAGTAGAGACCCAGTACTTC
CASSTGLAGVETQYF
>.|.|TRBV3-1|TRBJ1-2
TGTGCCAGCAGCCGAGACACCTATGGCTACACCTTC
CASSRDTYGYTF
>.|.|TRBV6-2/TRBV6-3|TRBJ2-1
TGTGCCAGCAGCCCTCCATTGGGGGACCAGAATGAGCAGTTCTTC
CASSPPLGDQNEQFF
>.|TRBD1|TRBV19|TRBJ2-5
TGTGCCAGTAGTACCCGGACAGGGGAAGGCCCGTACCAAGAGACCCAGTACTTC
CASSTRTGEGPYQETQYF
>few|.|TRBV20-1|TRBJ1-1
TGCAGTGCCCCATACGAGGTAGGAGCTTTCTTT
CSAPYEVGAFF
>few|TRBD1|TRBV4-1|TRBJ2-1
TGCGCCAGCAGCCAAGAGGGGCGGGACAGGGTAATCTACAATGAGCAGTTCTTC
CASSQEGRDRVIYNEQFF
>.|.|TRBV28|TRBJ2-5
TGTGCCAGCACCCCGTCGGGCGGACTCCAAGAGACCCAGTACTTC
CASTPSGGLQETQYF
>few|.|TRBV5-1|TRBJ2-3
TGCGCCAGCAGCCCCTTCGCCGACGGTTGGGGTCCAGATACGCAGTATTTT
CASSPFADGWGPDTQYF
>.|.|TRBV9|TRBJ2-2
TGTGCCAGCAGCCACAGTCCCGGGGAGCTGTTTTTT
CASSHSPGELFF
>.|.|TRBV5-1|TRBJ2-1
TGCGCCAGCAGCTTGGTGGTCGCCTACAATGAGCAGTTCTTC
CASSLVVAYNEQFF
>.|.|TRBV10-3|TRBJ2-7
TGTGCCATCAGTGAGGCGAGGTACGAGCAGTACTTC
CAISEARYEQYF
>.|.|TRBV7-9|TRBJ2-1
TGTGCCAGCAGCTGGCCAAAACTAGAGGCCGGGAATGAGCAGTTCTTC
CASSWPKLEAGNEQFF
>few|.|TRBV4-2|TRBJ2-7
TGTGCCAGCAGCCAAGTCCAAACTAGCATTAGCTCTTACGAGCAGTACTTC
CASSQVQTSISSYEQYF
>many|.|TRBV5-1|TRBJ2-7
TGCGCCAGCAGCTTGGACTGGCAAAAAGGCTACGAGCAGTACTTC
CASSLDWQKGYEQYF
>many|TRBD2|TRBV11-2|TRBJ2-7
TGTGCCAGCACTGGAGGCCTAGCGGGAGGTGTATCCCTTTACGAGCAGTACTTC
CASTGGLAGGVSLYEQYF
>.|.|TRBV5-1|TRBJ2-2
TGCGCCAGCAGCTTGGCCGGGGGCGCCGGCACCGGGGAGCTGTTTTTT
CASSLAGGAGTGELFF
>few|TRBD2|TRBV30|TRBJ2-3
TGTGCCTGGAGTGTATGGACTAGAAATCCAGTCAGCACAGATACGCAGTATTTT
CAWSVWTRNPVSTDTQYF
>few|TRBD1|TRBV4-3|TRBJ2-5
TGCGCCAGCAGCCCCCTAATGGGACAGGGAGGCGAGACCCAGTACTTC
CASSPLMGQGGETQYF
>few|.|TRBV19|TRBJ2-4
TGTGCCAGTGGTCGGGAGTCGAGAAGCAAAAACATTCAGTACTTC
CASGRESRSKNIQYF
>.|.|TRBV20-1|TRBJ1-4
TGCAGTGCCACCGGGACCTTCTCCGCAACTAATGAAAAACTGTTTTTT
CSATGTFSATNEKLFF
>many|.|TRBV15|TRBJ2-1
TGTGCCACCAGCAGAGGGGCCGAAAATGAGCAGTTCTTC
CATSRGAENEQFF
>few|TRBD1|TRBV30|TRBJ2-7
TGTGCCTGGAGTGTACGGAGGACAGGGGATATATCCTACGAGCAGTACTTC
CAWSVRRTGDISYEQYF
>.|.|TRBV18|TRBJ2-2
TGTGCCAGCTCACTCACAGCGAACACCGGGGAGCTGTTTTTT
CASSLTANTGELFF
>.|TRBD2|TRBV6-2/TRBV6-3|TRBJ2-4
TGTGCCAGCAGTTACGGGCAGGGAGGGAACATTCAGTACTTC
CASSYGQGGNIQYF
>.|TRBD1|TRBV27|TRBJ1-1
TGTGCCAGCAGCGCCCCTGGACAGGGAACGATGAACACTGAAGCTTTCTTT
CASSAPGQGTMNTEAFF
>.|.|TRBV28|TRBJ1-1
TGTGCCAGCAGACCCCCGGAGGGGGGCACTGAAGCTTTCTTT
CASRPPEGGTEAFF
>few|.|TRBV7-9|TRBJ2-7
TGTGCCAGCAGCTTCCGGGACCTAATCTACGAGCAGTACTTC
CASSFRDLIYEQYF
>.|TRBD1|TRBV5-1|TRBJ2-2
TGCGCCAGCAGCTCACCCCGGGACAGGGGTAACACCGGGGAGCTGTTTTTT
CASSSPRDRGNTGELFF
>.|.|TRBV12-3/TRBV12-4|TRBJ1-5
TGTGCCAGCAGTTTGGGGGGGACTGCCCAGCAGCCCCAGCATTTT
CASSLGGTAQQPQHF
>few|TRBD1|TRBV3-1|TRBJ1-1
TGTGCCAGCAGCCAAGAAAGGGGGCGAATGGACACTGAAGCTTTCTTT
CASSQERGRMDTEAFF
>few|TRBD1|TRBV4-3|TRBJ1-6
TGCGCCAGCAGCCAAGAAATGGTAGGGGGCGTACCCCTCCACTTT
CASSQEMVGGVPLHF
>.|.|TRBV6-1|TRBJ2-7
TGTGCCAGCAGTGAAGGGGGGCCCTACGAGCAGTACTTC
CASSEGGPYEQYF
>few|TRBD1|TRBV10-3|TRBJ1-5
TGTGCCATCAGTCCCGGGACAGATATTAGCAATCAGCCCCAGCATTTT
CAISPGTDISNQPQHF
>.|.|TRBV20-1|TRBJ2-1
TGCAGTGCTCCACTAGGCACCAGATACAATGAGCAGTTCTTC
CSAPLGTRYNEQFF
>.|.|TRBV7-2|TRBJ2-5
TGTGCCAGCAGCTTCGGGCTAGCTGCCGTGGCCCAGTACTTC
CASSFGLAAVAQYF
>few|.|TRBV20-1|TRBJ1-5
TGCAGTGCTAGGAGGGGGGGAGGCAATCAGCCCCAGCATTTT
CSARRGGGNQPQHF
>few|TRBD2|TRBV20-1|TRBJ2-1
TGCAGTGCTAGAGAACTAGCGGGAGCCGGGAATGAGCAGTTCTTC
CSARELAGAGNEQFF
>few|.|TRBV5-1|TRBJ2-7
TGCGCCAGCAGCACATTTGGTTCCAGCTCCTACGAGCAGTACTTC
CASSTFGSSSYEQYF
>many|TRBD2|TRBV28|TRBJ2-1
TGTGCCAGCAGGAGAATTCCGGGACTAGCGGGAGGGCGGTACAATGAGCAGTTCTTC
CASRRIPGLAGGRYNEQFF
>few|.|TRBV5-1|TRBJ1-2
TGCGCCAGCAGCTTGGAGTCCGTCTATGGCTACACCTTC
CASSLESVYGYTF
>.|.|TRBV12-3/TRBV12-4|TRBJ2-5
TGTGCCAGCAGTAGCCCGGCAGAACAAGAGACCCAGTACTTC
CASSSPAEQETQYF
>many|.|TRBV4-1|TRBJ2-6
TGCGCCAGCGAGACTGGGGCCAACGTCCTGACTTTC
CASETGANVLTF
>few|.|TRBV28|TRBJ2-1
TGTGCCAGCAGTCCCAGAGGGGGGGTCCTCTATGAGCAGTTCTTC
CASSPRGGVLYEQFF
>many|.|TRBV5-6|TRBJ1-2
TGTGCCAGCAGCCCGTCAGACAGACCAATCTATGGCTACACCTTC
CASSPSDRPIYGYTF
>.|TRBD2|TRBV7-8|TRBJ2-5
TGTGCCAGCAGCGGACGACTAGCGCACATCCAAGAGACCCAGTACTTC
CASSGRLAHIQETQYF